The 24 T cell receptor beta chains presented below share a single source sample, sequenced in a study of blood T cell repertoires in COVID-19. Only in-frame clones appear in the TCRdb table, and some are missing; sequencing was by immunoSEQ multiplex PCR. Of tens of thousands of clones listed, 81% are singletons. The source material was peripheral blood. The receptors were sampled from a man older than 75 with acute or convalescent COVID-19.

The J gene is TRBJ1-5, the V gene TRBV5-1, with 8 bases lining up with TRBD1. Germline values: CDR1 SGHRS, CDR2 YFSETQ. V trimming: 4 bases; J trimming: 7 bases; junction bases outside the gene matches: 7. This CDR3 is 14 amino acids long. This CDR3 is CASSNGQGDQPQHF. The DNA of the CDR3 is TGCGCCAGCAGCAACGGACAGGGTGACCAGCCCCAGCATTTT.

The J gene is TRBJ2-6, the V gene TRBV7-2; 7 bases map to TRBD1. The CDR3 runs 16 residues. Germline V gene sequence: CDR1 SGHTA, CDR2 FQGNSA. J lost 2 bases, V lost 1 base, and 2 bases had no gene match. As DNA, the CDR3 is TGTGCCAGCAGCTTAGTTGGGACAGCTGGGGCCAACGTCCTGACTTTC. It yields the protein CASSLVGTAGANVLTF.

The chain employs TRBV7-9 and TRBJ2-3, with D unresolved. CDR3 length: 13 residues. In germline, CDR1 is SEHNR, CDR2 FQNEAQ (reference sequence). V lost 6 bases and J lost 2, with 9 bases in between. In DNA, the CDR3 is TGTGCCAGCAGTTCTAGACTCACAGATACGCAGTATTTT. Protein product: CASSSRLTDTQYF.

The V call is TRBV7-9, the J call TRBJ2-3; TRBD2 might be the D (7 bases). The CDR3 sequence is 16 residues long. Germline V gene data show CDR1 as SEHNR and CDR2 as FQNEAQ (reference sequence). V dropped 6 bases and J dropped 1 base, with 17 bases sitting between them. CDR3 protein: CASRENWGGGTDTQYF. CDR3 DNA sequence: TGTGCCAGCAGAGAAAATTGGGGGGGCGGCACAGATACGCAGTATTTT.

This chain joins TRBV6-5 and TRBJ2-3; D may be TRBD1 (6 bases). Germline V gives CDR1 MNHEY, CDR2 SVGAGI. The V gene lost 10 bases and the J gene lost 2 bases, with 13 bases spanning the gap. The CDR3 runs 13 residues. DNA of the CDR3: TGTGCCATCCCGGGACATAACACAGATACGCAGTATTTT. It is translated as CAIPGHNTDTQYF.

The chain is built from TRBV27 and TRBJ2-7; TRBD1 is a possible D gene (5 bases). This CDR3 is 14 amino acids long. The V and J ends lost 5 bases and 3 bases respectively, with 14 bases between them. Germline V lookup: CDR1 MNHEY, CDR2 SMNVEV (reference sequence). CDR3 sequence reads: CASSPRTPVYEQYF. CDR3 coding DNA: TGTGCCAGCAGTCCGAGGACACCCGTCTACGAGCAGTACTTC.

This chain joins TRBV28 and TRBJ1-5; maybe TRBD1 (6 bases). Trimming took off 6 bases at V and 0 bases at J, with 12 bases between the two ends. Germline-derived CDR1 and CDR2 are MDHEN and SYDVKM. This CDR3 has 15 amino acids. CDR3 sequence reads: CASRWTADSNQPQHF. CDR3 DNA: TGTGCCAGCAGGTGGACAGCAGATAGCAATCAGCCCCAGCATTTT.

Only one count was recorded for this clone. The chain has TRBV18 and TRBJ2-5; 8 bases fit TRBD1. Trimming at V came to 4 bases and at J to 4 bases, leaving 14 bases not matched to a gene. The CDR3 runs 17 residues. The germline V gene encodes CDR1 KGHSH and CDR2 LQKENI. CDR3 nucleotide sequence: TGTGCCAGCTCACTATTCCGGGACAGGTCCGGGTTAGAGACCCAGTACTTC. This sequence encodes CASSLFRDRSGLETQYF.

This clone was found a few times. This chain uses TRBV19 with TRBJ2-2, with D possibly being TRBD2 (6 bases). The germline V and J ends were trimmed by 6 bases and 5 bases, with 13 bases remaining between them. CDR3 size: 14 residues. Germline V gives CDR1 LNHDA, CDR2 SQIVND (reference sequence). The CDR3, as DNA: TGTGCCAGTAGAAGTCCGGGGGAAACCGGGGAGCTGTTTTTT. It translates to CASRSPGETGELFF.

The chain carries TRBV30 and TRBJ1-1; weak D call: TRBD1 (6 bases). This CDR3 is 14 amino acids long. Germline assignment: CDR1 GTSNPN and CDR2 SVGIG (reference sequence). Trimming took off 0 bases at V and 5 bases at J, with 13 bases between the two ends. CDR3 sequence (DNA): TGTGCCTGGAGTGTGGGACACCTCTGGACTGAAGCTTTCTTT. Protein product: CAWSVGHLWTEAFF.

The rearrangement links TRBV5-1 to TRBJ2-1; tentative D call: TRBD2 (5 bases). V lost 3 bases and J lost 1, with 11 bases in between. From germline, CDR1 is SGHRS and CDR2 YFSETQ. The CDR3 extends over 15 amino acids. The CDR3 nucleotides read TGCGCCAGCAGCTCGAACCCGGGGTCCTACAATGAGCAGTTCTTC. Translation gives CASSSNPGSYNEQFF.

This rearrangement joins TRBV19 to TRBJ2-3; 9 bases are shared with TRBD2. V dropped 2 bases and J dropped 2; count of bases not matched to a gene: 5. The germline gives CDR1 LNHDA, CDR2 SQIVND (reference sequence). The CDR3 sequence is 16 residues long. As DNA, the CDR3 is TGTGCCAGTAGTATAAGGCCTAGCGGGAACACAGATACGCAGTATTTT. Translating gives CASSIRPSGNTDTQYF. The entire variable domain, with the rest obtained from reference TRBV19 and TRBJ2-3, is as follows: DGGITQSPKYLFRKEGQNVTLSCEQNLNHDAMYWYRQDPGQGLRLIYYSQIVNDFQKGDIAEGYSVSREKKESFPLTVTSAQKNPTAFYLCASSIRPSGNTDTQYFGPGTRLTVL.

The rearrangement joins TRBV7-3 to TRBJ2-5, with a weak D call TRBD1 (5 bases). The CDR3 covers 13 residues. From germline, CDR1 is SGHTA and CDR2 FQGTGA. V gave up 2 bases and J gave up 5 bases, with 9 bases separating them. The CDR3 loop reads CASSLGHWETQYF. CDR3 sequence (DNA): TGTGCCAGCAGCTTAGGACATTGGGAGACCCAGTACTTC.

This chain uses TRBV5-1 with TRBJ2-7; 7 bases match TRBD1. The J segment lost 6 bases and the V segment lost 4 bases, leaving 10 bases of the junction unmatched. From germline, CDR1 is SGHRS and CDR2 YFSETQ. The CDR3 runs 14 residues. CDR3 in DNA: TGCGCCAGCAGCCCTCGACAGGGTGGAGGCGAGCAGTACTTC. Amino acid sequence: CASSPRQGGGEQYF.

The chain has TRBV28 and TRBJ2-4; maybe TRBD1 (6 bases). This CDR3 region has 12 residues. Germline CDR1 is MDHEN and CDR2 is SYDVKM. V lost 10 bases and J 4 bases, leaving 11 bases between the germline ends. The CDR3 here is CATEQGKNIQYF. As DNA, the CDR3 is TGTGCCACCGAACAGGGTAAAAACATTCAGTACTTC.

J is TRBJ1-6 and V is TRBV30; maybe TRBD1 (5 bases). CDR1 and CDR2 from the germline V gene are GTSNPN and SVGIG (reference sequence). The length of the CDR3 is 13 residues. V was clipped by 0 bases and J by 9 bases, with 9 bases between them. The DNA of the CDR3 is TGTGCCTGGAGTGTGGGGCTAGGTTCACCCCTCCACTTT. Translating gives CAWSVGLGSPLHF.

This chain connects TRBV5-1 to TRBJ1-5; 8 bases agree with TRBD1. This CDR3 is 14 amino acids long. V lost 2 bases to trimming and J lost 5 bases; unmatched junction nucleotides: 3. From germline, CDR1 is SGHRS and CDR2 YFSETQ. CDR3 in amino acids: CASSLQGGDQPQHF. DNA for the CDR3: TGCGCCAGCAGCTTACAGGGGGGAGATCAGCCCCAGCATTTT.

The chain carries TRBV5-1 and TRBJ1-2; 7 bases line up with TRBD1. With 3 bases clipped from V and 0 bases from J, the junction kept 2 bases outside the gene matches. Germline CDR1 is SGHRS and CDR2 is YFSETQ. This CDR3 comprises 14 residues. The CDR3 DNA reads as TGCGCCAGCAGCTGGGACAGCTCTAACTATGGCTACACCTTC. Protein sequence: CASSWDSSNYGYTF. The whole variable domain, remainder taken from reference TRBV5-1 and TRBJ1-2, is KAGVTQTPRYLIKTRGQQVTLSCSPISGHRSVSWYQQTPGQGLQFLFEYFSETQRNKGNFPGRFSGRQFSNSRSEMNVSTLELGDSALYLCASSWDSSNYGYTFGSGTRLTVV.

V usage is TRBV14 and J usage is TRBJ1-5; D ambiguous. Trimming removed 3 bases at V and 0 bases at J, with 3 bases between. Germline V gives CDR1 SGHDN, CDR2 FVKESK. The CDR3 loop spans 13 amino acids. The CDR3 coding sequence is TGTGCCAGCAGCCATAATAGCAATCAGCCCCAGCATTTT. Residues: CASSHNSNQPQHF.

This sequence joins TRBV19 and TRBJ2-7; 9 bases map to TRBD2. The V gene end was trimmed by 5 bases and the J gene end by 3 bases; junction bases not matched to a gene: 14. Germline CDR1 and CDR2: LNHDA and SQIVND (reference sequence). This CDR3 spans 17 amino acids. The CDR3 region is CASSLVAGVGRVYEQYF. The CDR3 nucleotides read TGTGCCAGTAGTCTGGTAGCGGGAGTGGGCAGGGTCTACGAGCAGTACTTC.

CDR3 bases: TGTGCCAGCAGTTACCAGGGAAACAATCAGCCCCAGCATTTT. Protein: CASSYQGNNQPQHF. The chain links TRBV6-5 to TRBJ1-5, with a weak D call TRBD1 (5 bases). Trimming cost V 2 bases and J 3 bases, with 8 bases left between them. The CDR3 consists of 14 residues. CDR1 is MNHEY and CDR2 is SVGAGI in the germline V gene.

This rearrangement joins TRBV10-2 to TRBJ1-6; D call uncertain. This CDR3 comprises 13 residues. Germline V gene lookup returns CDR1 WSHSY and CDR2 SAAADI. The V end lost 0 bases, the J end lost 13 bases, and 10 bases lay between the germline ends. CDR3 coding DNA: TGCGCCAGCAGTGAGTCGTACGGTTTTCCCCTCCACTTT. This sequence encodes CASSESYGFPLHF.

This clone was seen a few times. The gene calls are TRBV27 and TRBJ2-1; 9 bases agree with TRBD2. The ends lost 4 bases at V and 2 bases at J; junction bases unmatched: 6. The CDR3 is 16 residues long. From germline, CDR1 is MNHEY and CDR2 SMNVEV (reference sequence). CDR3 DNA: TGTGCCAGCAGTTCCCTTAGCGGGAGCGCCTACAATGAGCAGTTCTTC. As protein: CASSSLSGSAYNEQFF.

In this sample, this clone turned up many times. This sequence joins TRBV2 and TRBJ1-6; D might be TRBD1 (6 bases). The CDR3 runs 15 residues. Germline-derived CDR1 and CDR2 are SNHLY and FYNNEI. Deletions cut 5 bases from V and 9 bases from J, with 17 bases between. The CDR3 loop is CASSQQGPAGSPLHF. The CDR3, as DNA: TGTGCCAGCAGTCAACAGGGTCCCGCGGGTTCACCCCTCCACTTT.